This T cell receptor beta chain was profiled in a study of blood T cell repertoires in COVID-19. Study details: The samples span acute and convalescent COVID-19 from the United States, Italy and Spain. T cells, B-cell-depleted T cells, or PBMCs supplied cDNA or gDNA.

The length of the CDR3 is 13 residues. The germline V and J ends were trimmed by 6 bases and 4 bases, with 10 bases remaining between them. Original analysis: Reference gene primer amplification in the assay estimated nucleated cell counts. Using immunoSEQ multiplex PCR, the repertoire was profiled, and TCRdb retains in-frame clones only, with some absent. D and trimming were read from the DNA, whereas the V and J calls and clone size are those reported in that table. Seen here are around 260,000 clones, approximately 86% observed once, and the top ten hold approximately 2%. This chain connects TRBV12-3 or TRBV12-4 to TRBJ1-3; D might be TRBD1 (6 bases). Sequencing used peripheral blood. The sequence derives from a man between 25 and 39 years old with active or convalescent COVID-19. CDR3 in amino acids: CASRGGLGNTIYF. In DNA form, the CDR3 reads TGTGCCAGCAGAGGGGGATTAGGAAACACCATATATTTT.